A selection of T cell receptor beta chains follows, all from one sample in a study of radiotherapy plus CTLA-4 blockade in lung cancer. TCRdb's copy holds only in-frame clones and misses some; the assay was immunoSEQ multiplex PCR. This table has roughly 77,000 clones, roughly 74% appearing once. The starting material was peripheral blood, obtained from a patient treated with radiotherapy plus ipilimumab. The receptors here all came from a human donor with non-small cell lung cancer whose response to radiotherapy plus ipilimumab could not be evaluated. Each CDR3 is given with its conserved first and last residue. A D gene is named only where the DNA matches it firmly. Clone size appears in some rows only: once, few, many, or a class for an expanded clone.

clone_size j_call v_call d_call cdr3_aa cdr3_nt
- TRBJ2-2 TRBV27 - CASSLLTGELFF TGTGCCAGCAGTTTATTAACCGGGGAGCTGTTTTTT
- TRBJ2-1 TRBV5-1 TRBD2 CASSLALAGVNEQFF TGCGCCAGCAGCTTGGCACTAGCGGGAGTCAATGAGCAGTTCTTC
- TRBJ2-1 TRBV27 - CASSLSHNEQFF TGTGCCAGCAGTTTAAGCCACAATGAGCAGTTCTTC
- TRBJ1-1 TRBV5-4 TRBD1 CASSLAGQMNTEAFF TGTGCCAGCAGCTTGGCGGGACAGATGAACACTGAAGCTTTCTTT
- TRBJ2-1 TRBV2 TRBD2 CASSEGLAGKDEQFF TGTGCCAGCAGTGAAGGGTTAGCGGGAAAGGATGAGCAGTTCTTC
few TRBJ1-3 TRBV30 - CAWMLALGNTIYF TGTGCCTGGATGCTAGCCCTGGGAAACACCATATATTTT
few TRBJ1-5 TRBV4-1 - CASSQETSGQQPQHF TGTGCCAGCAGCCAAGAGACTTCAGGGCAACAGCCCCAGCATTTT
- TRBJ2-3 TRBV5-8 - CASSLVVWLAPTDTQYF TGTGCCAGCAGCTTGGTGGTCTGGCTAGCGCCCACAGATACGCAGTATTTT
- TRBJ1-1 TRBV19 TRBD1 CASSGGQGVNTEAFF TGTGCCAGTAGTGGCGGACAGGGGGTAAACACTGAAGCTTTCTTT
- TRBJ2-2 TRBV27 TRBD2 CASRTSSTGELFF TGTGCCAGCAGGACTAGCAGCACCGGGGAGCTGTTTTTT
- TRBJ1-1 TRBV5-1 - CASSLGGGMNTEAFF TGCGCCAGCAGCTTGGGTGGGGGGATGAACACTGAAGCTTTCTTT
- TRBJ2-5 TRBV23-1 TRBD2 CASSRQEWTSGSKWEETQYF TGCGCCAGCAGTCGGCAGGAGTGGACTAGCGGGAGCAAATGGGAAGAGACCCAGTACTTC
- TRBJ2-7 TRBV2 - CASSVERNYEQYF TGTGCCAGCAGTGTTGAGAGGAACTACGAGCAGTACTTC
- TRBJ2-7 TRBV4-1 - CASSAGSLGEQYF TGCGCCAGCAGCGCCGGGAGCCTGGGCGAGCAGTACTTC
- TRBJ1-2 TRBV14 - CASSQTMVGGGGYTF TGTGCCAGCAGCCAAACTATGGTGGGAGGTGGTGGCTACACCTTC
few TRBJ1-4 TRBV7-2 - CASSLRGLINEKLFF TGTGCCAGCAGCTTAAGGGGACTGATTAATGAAAAACTGTTTTTT
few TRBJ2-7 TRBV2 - CASRPTLRDNSYEQYF TGTGCCAGCAGGCCGACACTCCGGGACAATTCCTACGAGCAGTACTTC
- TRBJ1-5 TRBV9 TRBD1 CASGTGNSNQPQHF TGTGCCAGTGGGACAGGTAATAGCAATCAGCCCCAGCATTTT
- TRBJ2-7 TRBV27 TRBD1 CASSSRTGAYEQYF TGTGCCAGCAGTTCCCGGACAGGGGCCTACGAGCAGTACTTC
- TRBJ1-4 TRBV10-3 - CAISEAGEKLFF TGTGCCATCAGTGAGGCAGGTGAAAAACTGTTTTTT
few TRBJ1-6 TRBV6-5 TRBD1 CASSYQGQGAYSPLHF TGTGCCAGCAGTTATCAGGGACAGGGGGCCTATTCACCCCTCCACTTT
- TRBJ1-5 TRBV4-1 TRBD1 CASSQGQENQPQHF TGCGCCAGCAGCCAGGGACAGGAAAATCAGCCCCAGCATTTT
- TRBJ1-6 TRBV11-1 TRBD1 CASSQTGGNSPLHF TGTGCCAGCAGCCAGACAGGGGGTAATTCACCCCTCCACTTT
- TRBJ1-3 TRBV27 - CASSPGGLGNTIYF TGTGCCAGCAGCCCTGGGGGGTTAGGAAACACCATATATTTT
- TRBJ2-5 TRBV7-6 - CASSRLNQETQYF TGTGCCAGCAGTCGACTAAACCAAGAGACCCAGTACTTC
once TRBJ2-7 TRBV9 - CASSVDWGLSYEQYF TGTGCCAGCAGCGTAGACTGGGGACTCTCCTACGAGCAGTACTTC
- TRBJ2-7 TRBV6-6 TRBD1 CASSLKGGGYEQYF TGTGCCAGCAGTTTAAAAGGGGGCGGCTACGAGCAGTACTTC
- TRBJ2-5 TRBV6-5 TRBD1 CASSYRTGQETQYF TGTGCCAGCAGTTACCGGACAGGGCAAGAGACCCAGTACTTC
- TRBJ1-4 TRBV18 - CASSPGRGSEKLFF TGTGCCAGCTCACCAGGCAGAGGCTCCGAAAAACTGTTTTTT
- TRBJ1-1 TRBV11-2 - CASSLERQAGSEAFF TGTGCCAGCAGCTTAGAGCGACAGGCAGGTTCTGAAGCTTTCTTT
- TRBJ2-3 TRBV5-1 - CASSLTQGTDTQYF TGCGCCAGCAGCTTGACCCAGGGAACAGATACGCAGTATTTT
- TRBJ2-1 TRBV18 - CASSLQGTVYNEQFF TGTGCCAGCTCTCTCCAGGGGACGGTGTACAATGAGCAGTTCTTC
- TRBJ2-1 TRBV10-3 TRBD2 CAISESPAGFDNEQFF TGTGCCATCAGTGAGTCCCCAGCGGGATTTGACAATGAGCAGTTCTTC
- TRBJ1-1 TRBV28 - CASSIDWTAGTEAFF TGTGCCAGCAGTATTGACTGGACGGCGGGCACTGAAGCTTTCTTT
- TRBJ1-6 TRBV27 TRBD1 CASSFHRGNSPLHF TGTGCCAGCAGTTTCCACAGGGGGAATTCACCCCTCCACTTT
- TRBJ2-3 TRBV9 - CASSAGGTDTQYF TGTGCCAGCAGCGCAGGGGGCACAGATACGCAGTATTTT
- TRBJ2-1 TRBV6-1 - CASSERRAYNEQFF TGTGCCAGCAGTGAAAGGAGGGCGTACAATGAGCAGTTCTTC
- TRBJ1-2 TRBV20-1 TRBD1 CSADRGVGYTF TGCAGTGCCGACAGGGGAGTCGGCTACACCTTC
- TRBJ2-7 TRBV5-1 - CASSLWAREVHEQYF TGCGCCAGCAGCTTGTGGGCCAGGGAGGTCCACGAGCAGTACTTC
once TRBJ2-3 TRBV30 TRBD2 CAWSGLAGTQYF TGTGCCTGGAGTGGACTAGCCGGTACGCAGTATTTT
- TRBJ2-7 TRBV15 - CATSRAGNKQYF TGTGCCACCAGCAGAGCCGGGAACAAGCAGTACTTC
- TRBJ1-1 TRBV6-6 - CASSLQEDTEAFF TGTGCCAGCAGTCTACAGGAAGACACTGAAGCTTTCTTT
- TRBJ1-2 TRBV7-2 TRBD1 CASSSTGPLGYTF TGTGCCAGCAGCTCGACAGGGCCCCTAGGCTACACCTTC
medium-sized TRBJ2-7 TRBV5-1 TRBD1 CASSLQPGGSYEQYF TGCGCCAGCAGCCTACAGCCAGGGGGTTCCTACGAGCAGTACTTC
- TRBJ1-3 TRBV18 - CASSRASGNTIYF TGTGCCAGCTCACGAGCGTCTGGAAACACCATATATTTT
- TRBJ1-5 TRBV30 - CAWTTGLFQPQHF TGTGCCTGGACGACGGGGTTATTTCAGCCCCAGCATTTT
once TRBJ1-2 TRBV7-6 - CASSSYTGGYTF TGTGCCAGCAGCTCTTATACGGGGGGCTACACCTTC